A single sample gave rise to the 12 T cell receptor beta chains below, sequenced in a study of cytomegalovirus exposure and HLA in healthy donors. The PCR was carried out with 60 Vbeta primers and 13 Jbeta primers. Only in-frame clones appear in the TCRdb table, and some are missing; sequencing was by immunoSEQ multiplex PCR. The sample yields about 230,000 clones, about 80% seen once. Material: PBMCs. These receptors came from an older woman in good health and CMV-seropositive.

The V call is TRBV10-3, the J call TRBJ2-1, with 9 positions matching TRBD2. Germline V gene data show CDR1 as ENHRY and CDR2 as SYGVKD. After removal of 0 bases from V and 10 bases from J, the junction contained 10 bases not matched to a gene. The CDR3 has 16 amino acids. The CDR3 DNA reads TGTGCCATCAGTGAGTCCGAGGGGATAGCGGGAGAAGAGCAGTTCTTC. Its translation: CAISESEGIAGEEQFF.

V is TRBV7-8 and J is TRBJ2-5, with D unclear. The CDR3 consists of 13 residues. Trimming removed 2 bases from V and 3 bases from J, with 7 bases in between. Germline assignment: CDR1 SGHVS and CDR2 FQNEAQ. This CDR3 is CASSLMAKETQYF. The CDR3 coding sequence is TGTGCCAGCAGCTTAATGGCAAAAGAGACCCAGTACTTC.

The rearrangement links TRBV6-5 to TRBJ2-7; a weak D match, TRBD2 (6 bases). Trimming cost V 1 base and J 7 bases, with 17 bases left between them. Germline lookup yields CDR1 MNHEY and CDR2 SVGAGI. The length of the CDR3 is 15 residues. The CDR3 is CASSYLRARAGEQYF. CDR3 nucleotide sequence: TGTGCCAGCAGTTACTTGAGGGCCAGGGCGGGGGAGCAGTACTTC.

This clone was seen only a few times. The CDR3 protein is CAISFGLAGGQETQYF. The DNA for the CDR3 is TGTGCCATCAGTTTCGGACTAGCGGGGGGACAAGAGACCCAGTACTTC. This chain uses TRBV10-3 with TRBJ2-5; the match to TRBD2 covers 14 bases. There are 16 residues in the CDR3. With V trimmed by 5 bases and J by 2 bases, 4 bases remained unmatched. Germline V gene data show CDR1 as ENHRY and CDR2 as SYGVKD.

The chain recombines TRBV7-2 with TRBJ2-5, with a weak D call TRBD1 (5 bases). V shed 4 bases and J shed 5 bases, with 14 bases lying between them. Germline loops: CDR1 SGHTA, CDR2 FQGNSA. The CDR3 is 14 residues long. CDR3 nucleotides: TGTGCCAGCAGCTCCTTTCAGGGTCCGGAGACCCAGTACTTC. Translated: CASSSFQGPETQYF.

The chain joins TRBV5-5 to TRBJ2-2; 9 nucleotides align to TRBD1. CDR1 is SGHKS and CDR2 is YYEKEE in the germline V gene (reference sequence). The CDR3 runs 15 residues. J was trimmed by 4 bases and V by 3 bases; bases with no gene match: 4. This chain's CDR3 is CASSYMDRGTGELFF. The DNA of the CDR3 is TGTGCCAGCAGCTACATGGACAGGGGCACCGGGGAGCTGTTTTTT.

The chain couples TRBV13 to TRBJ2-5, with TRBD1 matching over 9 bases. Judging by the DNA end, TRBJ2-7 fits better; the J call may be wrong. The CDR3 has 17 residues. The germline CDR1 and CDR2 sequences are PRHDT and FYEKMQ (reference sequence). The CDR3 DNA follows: TGTGCCAGCAGCTTCCAAATAGGACAGGGGTCTACCTACGAGCAGTACTTC. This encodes CASSFQIGQGSTYEQYF.

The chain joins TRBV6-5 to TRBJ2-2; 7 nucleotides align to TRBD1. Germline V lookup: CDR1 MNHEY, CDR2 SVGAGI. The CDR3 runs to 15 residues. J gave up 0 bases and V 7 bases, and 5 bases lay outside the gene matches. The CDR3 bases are TGTGCCAGCAATCGACAGGGCCCGAACACCGGGGAGCTGTTTTTT. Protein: CASNRQGPNTGELFF.

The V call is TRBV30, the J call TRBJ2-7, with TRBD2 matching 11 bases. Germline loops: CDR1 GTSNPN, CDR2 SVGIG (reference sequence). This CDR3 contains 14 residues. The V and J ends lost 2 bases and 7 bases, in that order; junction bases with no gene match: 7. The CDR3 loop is CAWSRLAGPEEQYF. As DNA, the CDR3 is TGTGCCTGGAGTCGACTAGCGGGGCCAGAAGAGCAGTACTTC.

The CDR3 loop is CASSFGRLSYEQYF. DNA for the CDR3: TGTGCCAGCAGCTTTGGCAGGTTATCCTACGAGCAGTACTTC. The J gene is TRBJ2-7, the V gene TRBV5-6; D is unclear. Germline-derived CDR1 and CDR2 are SGHDT and YYEEEE. CDR3 length: 14 amino acids. V lost 2 bases to trimming and J lost 1 base, with 10 bases between them.

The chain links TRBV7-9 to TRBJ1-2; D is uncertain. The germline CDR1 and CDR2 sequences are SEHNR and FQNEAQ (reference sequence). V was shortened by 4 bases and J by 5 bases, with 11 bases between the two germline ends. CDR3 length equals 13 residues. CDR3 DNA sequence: TGTGCCAGCAGCTATGACACGTCGTATGGCTACACCTTC. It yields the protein CASSYDTSYGYTF.

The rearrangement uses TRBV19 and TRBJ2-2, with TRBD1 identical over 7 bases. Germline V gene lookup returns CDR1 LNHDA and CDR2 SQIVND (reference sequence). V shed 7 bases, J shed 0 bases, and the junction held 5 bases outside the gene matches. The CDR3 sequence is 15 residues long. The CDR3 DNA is TGTGCCAGTAAGGGGGCCACGGCGAACACCGGGGAGCTGTTTTTT. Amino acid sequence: CASKGATANTGELFF.